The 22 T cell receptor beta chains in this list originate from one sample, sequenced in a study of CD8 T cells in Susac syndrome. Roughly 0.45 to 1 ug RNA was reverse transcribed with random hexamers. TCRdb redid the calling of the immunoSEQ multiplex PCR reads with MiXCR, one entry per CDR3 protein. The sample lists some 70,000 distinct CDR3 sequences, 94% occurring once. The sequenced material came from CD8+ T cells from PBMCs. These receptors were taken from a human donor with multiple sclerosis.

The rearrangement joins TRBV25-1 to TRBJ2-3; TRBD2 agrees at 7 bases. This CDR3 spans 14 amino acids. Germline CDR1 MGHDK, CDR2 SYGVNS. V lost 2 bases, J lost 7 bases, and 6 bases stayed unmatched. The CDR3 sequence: CASSEGHSGNTQYF. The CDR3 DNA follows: TGTGCCAGCAGTGAAGGGCACAGCGGGAATACGCAGTATTTT.

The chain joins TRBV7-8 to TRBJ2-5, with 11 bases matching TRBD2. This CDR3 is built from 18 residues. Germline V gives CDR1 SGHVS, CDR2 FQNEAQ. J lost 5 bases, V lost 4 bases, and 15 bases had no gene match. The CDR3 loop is CASSSPRPSGGYLETQYF. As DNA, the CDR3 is TGTGCCAGCAGCTCCCCTAGGCCTAGCGGGGGGTATTTGGAGACCCAGTACTTC. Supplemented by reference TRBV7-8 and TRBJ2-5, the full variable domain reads GAGVSQSPRYKVAKRGQDVALRCDPISGHVSLFWYQQALGQGPEFLTYFQNEAQLDKSGLPSDRFFAERPEGSVSTLKIQRTQQEDSAVYLCASSSPRPSGGYLETQYFGPGTRLLVL.

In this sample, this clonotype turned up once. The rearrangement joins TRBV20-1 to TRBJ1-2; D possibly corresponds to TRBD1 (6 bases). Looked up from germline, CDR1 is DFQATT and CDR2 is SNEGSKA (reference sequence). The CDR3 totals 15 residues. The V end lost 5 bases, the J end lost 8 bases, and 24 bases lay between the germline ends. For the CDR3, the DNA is TGCAGTGCTCTCGAGCACAGGGATATGCAGAAAGGCTACACCTTC. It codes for CSALEHRDMQKGYTF.

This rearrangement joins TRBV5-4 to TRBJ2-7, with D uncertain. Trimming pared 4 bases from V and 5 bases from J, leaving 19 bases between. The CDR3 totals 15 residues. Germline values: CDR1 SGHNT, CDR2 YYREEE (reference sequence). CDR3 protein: CASSPMSWGKDEQYF. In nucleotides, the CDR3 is TGTGCCAGCAGCCCGATGTCATGGGGAAAGGACGAGCAGTACTTC.

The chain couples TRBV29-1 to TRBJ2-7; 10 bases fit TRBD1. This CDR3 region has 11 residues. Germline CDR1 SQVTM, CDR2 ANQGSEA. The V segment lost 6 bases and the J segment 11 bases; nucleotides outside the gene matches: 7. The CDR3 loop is CSVGTGEGEYF. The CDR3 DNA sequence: TGCAGCGTCGGGACAGGGGAAGGGGAGTACTTC.

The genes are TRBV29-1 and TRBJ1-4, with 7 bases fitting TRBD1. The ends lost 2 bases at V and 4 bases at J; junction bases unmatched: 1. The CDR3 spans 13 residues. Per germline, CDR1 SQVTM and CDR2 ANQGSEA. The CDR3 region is CSVEQGDNEKLFF. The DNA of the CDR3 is TGCAGCGTTGAACAGGGGGATAATGAAAAACTGTTTTTT.

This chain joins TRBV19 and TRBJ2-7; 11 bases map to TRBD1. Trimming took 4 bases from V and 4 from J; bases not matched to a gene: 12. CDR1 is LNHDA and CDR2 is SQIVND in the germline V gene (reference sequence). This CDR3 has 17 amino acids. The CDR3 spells CASSTLLGDRGDYEQYF. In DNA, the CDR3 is TGTGCCAGTAGTACCCTGCTAGGGGACAGGGGGGATTACGAGCAGTACTTC.

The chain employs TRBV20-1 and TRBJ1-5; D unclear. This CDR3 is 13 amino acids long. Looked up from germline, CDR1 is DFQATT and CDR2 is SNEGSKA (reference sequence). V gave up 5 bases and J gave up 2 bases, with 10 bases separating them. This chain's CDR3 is CSALWKGNQPQHF. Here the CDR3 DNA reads TGCAGTGCTCTCTGGAAAGGCAATCAGCCCCAGCATTTT.

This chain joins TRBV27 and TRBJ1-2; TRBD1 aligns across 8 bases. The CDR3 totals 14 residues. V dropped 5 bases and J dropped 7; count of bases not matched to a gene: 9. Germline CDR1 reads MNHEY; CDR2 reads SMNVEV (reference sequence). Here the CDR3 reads CASSIYQGARGYTF. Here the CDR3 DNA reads TGTGCCAGCAGTATCTACCAGGGGGCGCGTGGCTACACCTTC.

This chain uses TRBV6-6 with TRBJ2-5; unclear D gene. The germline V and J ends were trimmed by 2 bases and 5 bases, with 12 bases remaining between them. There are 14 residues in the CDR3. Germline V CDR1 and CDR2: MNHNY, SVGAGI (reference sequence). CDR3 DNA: TGTGCCAGCAGTTACAGGCCGGGCCGCGAGACCCAGTACTTC. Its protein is CASSYRPGRETQYF.

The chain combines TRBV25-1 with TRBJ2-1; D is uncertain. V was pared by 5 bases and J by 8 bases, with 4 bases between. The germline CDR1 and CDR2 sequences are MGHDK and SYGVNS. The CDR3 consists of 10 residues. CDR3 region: CASSLYEQFF. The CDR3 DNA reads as TGTGCCAGCAGTCTATATGAGCAGTTCTTC.

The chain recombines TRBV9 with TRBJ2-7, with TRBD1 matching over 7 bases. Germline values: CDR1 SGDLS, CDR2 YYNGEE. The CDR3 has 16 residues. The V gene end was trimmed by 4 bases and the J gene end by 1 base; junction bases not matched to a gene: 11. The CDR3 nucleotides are TGTGCCAGCAGCAACCTCCGGGACAGCCCTTCCTACGAGCAGTACTTC. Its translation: CASSNLRDSPSYEQYF.

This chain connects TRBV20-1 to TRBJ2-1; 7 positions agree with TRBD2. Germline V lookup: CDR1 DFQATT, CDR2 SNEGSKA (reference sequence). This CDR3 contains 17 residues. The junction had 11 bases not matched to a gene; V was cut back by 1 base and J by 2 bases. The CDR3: CSARGWGTSEAYNEQFF. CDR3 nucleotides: TGCAGTGCTAGAGGGTGGGGCACTAGCGAAGCCTACAATGAGCAGTTCTTC.

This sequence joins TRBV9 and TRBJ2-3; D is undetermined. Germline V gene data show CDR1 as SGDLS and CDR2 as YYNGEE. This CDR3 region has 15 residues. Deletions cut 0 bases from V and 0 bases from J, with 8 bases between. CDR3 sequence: CASSVGVDSTDTQYF. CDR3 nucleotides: TGTGCCAGCAGCGTAGGGGTAGATAGCACAGATACGCAGTATTTT.

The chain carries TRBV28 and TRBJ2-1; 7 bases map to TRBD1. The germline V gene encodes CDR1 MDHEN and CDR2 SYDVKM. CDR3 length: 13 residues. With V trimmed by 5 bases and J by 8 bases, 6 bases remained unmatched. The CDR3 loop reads CASSRQGSDEQFF. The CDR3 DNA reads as TGTGCCAGCAGTAGACAGGGATCGGATGAGCAGTTCTTC.

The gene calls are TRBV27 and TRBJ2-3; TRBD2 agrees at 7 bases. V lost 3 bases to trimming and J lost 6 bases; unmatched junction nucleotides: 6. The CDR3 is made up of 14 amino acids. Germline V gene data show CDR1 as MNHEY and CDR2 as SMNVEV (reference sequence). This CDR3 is CASSLGGNGDTQYF. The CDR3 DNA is TGTGCCAGCAGTTTGGGGGGGAATGGGGATACGCAGTATTTT.

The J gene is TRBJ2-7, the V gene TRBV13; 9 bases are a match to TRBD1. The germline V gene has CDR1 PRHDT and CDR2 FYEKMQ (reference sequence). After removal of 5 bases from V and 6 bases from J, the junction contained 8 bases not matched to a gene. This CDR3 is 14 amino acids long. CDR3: CASSPGQGISEQYF. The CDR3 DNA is TGTGCCAGCAGCCCGGGACAGGGTATTAGCGAGCAGTACTTC.

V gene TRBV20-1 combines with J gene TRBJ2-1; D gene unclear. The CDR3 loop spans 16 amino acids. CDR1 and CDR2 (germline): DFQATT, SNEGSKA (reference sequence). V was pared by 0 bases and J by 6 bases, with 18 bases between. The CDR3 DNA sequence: TGCAGTGCTAGAGATCTGGACGGAAACGTTATCAATGAGCAGTTCTTC. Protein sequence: CSARDLDGNVINEQFF.

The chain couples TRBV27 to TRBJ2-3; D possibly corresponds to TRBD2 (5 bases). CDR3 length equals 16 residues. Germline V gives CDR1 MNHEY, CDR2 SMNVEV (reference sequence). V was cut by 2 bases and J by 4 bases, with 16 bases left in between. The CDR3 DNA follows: TGTGCCAGCAGTTTACAACACCGGGGTTCCGCAGATACGCAGTATTTT. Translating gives CASSLQHRGSADTQYF.

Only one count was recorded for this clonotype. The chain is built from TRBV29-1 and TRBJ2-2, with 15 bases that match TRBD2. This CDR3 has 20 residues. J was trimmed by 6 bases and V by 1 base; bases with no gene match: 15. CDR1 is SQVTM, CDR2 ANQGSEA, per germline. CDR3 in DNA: TGCAGCGTTGAAGTCGGGGGGACGGGACTAGCGGGAGGCCGTGCCGGGGAGCTGTTTTTT. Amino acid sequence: CSVEVGGTGLAGGRAGELFF.

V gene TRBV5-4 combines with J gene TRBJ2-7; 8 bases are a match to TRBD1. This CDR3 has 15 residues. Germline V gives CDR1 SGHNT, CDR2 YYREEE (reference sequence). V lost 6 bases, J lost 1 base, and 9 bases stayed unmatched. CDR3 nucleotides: TGTGCCAGCATGCCGTCCGGGACAGGATCCTACGAGCAGTACTTC. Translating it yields CASMPSGTGSYEQYF.

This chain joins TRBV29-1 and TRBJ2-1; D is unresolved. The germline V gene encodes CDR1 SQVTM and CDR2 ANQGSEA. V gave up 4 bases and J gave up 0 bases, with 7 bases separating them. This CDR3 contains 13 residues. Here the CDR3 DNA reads TGCAGCGTTGGTAAGAGCTCCTACAATGAGCAGTTCTTC. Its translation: CSVGKSSYNEQFF.